These 30 T cell receptor beta chains share one sample of origin, sequenced in a study of cytomegalovirus exposure and HLA in healthy donors. PCR primers comprised 60 Vbeta and 13 Jbeta primers. The repertoire was sequenced with immunoSEQ multiplex PCR; TCRdb's copy has only in-frame clones and lacks some. The sample includes 60,000 to 70,000 clones, 55% to 75% of them seen just once. Sample: PBMCs. The receptors originated from a man between 35 and 55 years old in good health and CMV-seropositive.

The rearrangement uses TRBV5-1 and TRBJ1-2; the D is unclear. Germline values: CDR1 SGHRS, CDR2 YFSETQ. The CDR3 runs to 16 residues. V was trimmed by 2 bases and J by 0 bases, leaving 14 bases between them. The CDR3 sequence is CASSLWEIRANYGYTF. Written as DNA, the CDR3 is TGCGCCAGCAGCTTATGGGAGATTAGAGCTAACTATGGCTACACCTTC. Based on the CDR3 plus reference TRBV5-1 and TRBJ1-2, the full variable domain is KAGVTQTPRYLIKTRGQQVTLSCSPISGHRSVSWYQQTPGQGLQFLFEYFSETQRNKGNFPGRFSGRQFSNSRSEMNVSTLELGDSALYLCASSLWEIRANYGYTFGSGTRLTVV.

The chain recombines TRBV25-1 with TRBJ2-7; D possibly corresponds to TRBD2 (6 bases). V lost 7 bases, J lost 2 bases, and 15 bases lay in between. Germline CDR1 MGHDK, CDR2 SYGVNS. The CDR3 extends over 14 amino acids. CDR3 nucleotide sequence: TGTGCCAGCATCGAGGCGGAGGGTGCCTACGAGCAGTACTTC. It codes for CASIEAEGAYEQYF.

The V call is TRBV9, the J call TRBJ2-1, with 10 bases aligning to TRBD2. The germline CDR1 and CDR2 sequences are SGDLS and YYNGEE. The CDR3 loop spans 17 amino acids. The ends lost 2 bases at V and 7 bases at J; junction bases unmatched: 12. The CDR3 DNA follows: TGTGCCAGCAGCGTTCATTCATCTAGCGGGGGTTTAAATGAGCAGTTCTTC. It codes for CASSVHSSSGGLNEQFF. Variable domain in full (rest from reference TRBV9 and TRBJ2-1): DSGVTQTPKHLITATGQRVTLRCSPRSGDLSVYWYQQSLDQGLQFLIQYYNGEERAKGNILERFSAQQFPDLHSELNLSSLELGDSALYFCASSVHSSSGGLNEQFFGPGTRLTVL.

The J gene is TRBJ2-7, the V gene TRBV15, with D possibly TRBD1 on 7 matching bases. The germline V gene encodes CDR1 LNHNV and CDR2 YYDKDF (reference sequence). This CDR3 has 15 amino acids. Deletions cut 3 bases from V and 1 base from J, with 13 bases between. The CDR3 sequence is CATSRGGTASYEQYF. Written as DNA, the CDR3 is TGTGCCACCAGCAGGGGCGGGACAGCATCCTACGAGCAGTACTTC.

The chain couples TRBV13 to TRBJ1-5; D is perhaps TRBD1 (5 bases). The CDR3 has 15 residues. The germline V gene encodes CDR1 PRHDT and CDR2 FYEKMQ (reference sequence). Trimming left V 5 bases short and J 2 bases short, with 13 bases between. The CDR3 reads CASSAGWGGNQPQHF. CDR3 DNA sequence: TGTGCCAGCAGCGCCGGTTGGGGGGGCAATCAGCCCCAGCATTTT. Supplemented by reference TRBV13 and TRBJ1-5, the full variable domain reads AAGVIQSPRHLIKEKRETATLKCYPIPRHDTVYWYQQGPGQDPQFLISFYEKMQSDKGSIPDRFSAQQFSDYHSELNMSSLELGDSALYFCASSAGWGGNQPQHFGDGTRLSIL.

V is TRBV5-1 and J is TRBJ2-5; TRBD2 matches at 9 bases. The ends lost 4 bases at V and 2 bases at J; junction bases unmatched: 6. CDR1 SGHRS and CDR2 YFSETQ come from the germline V gene. The CDR3 runs to 15 residues. The CDR3 region has the DNA TGCGCCAGCAGCCCCAGCGGGGGGTTTCAAGAGACCCAGTACTTC. Its translation is CASSPSGGFQETQYF.

The CDR3 coding sequence is TGTGCCAGCAGTTCGGGACTAGCGGGGCAGTACTTC. This codes for CASSSGLAGQYF. The rearrangement joins TRBV27 to TRBJ2-7, with TRBD2 matching over 12 bases. Germline loops: CDR1 MNHEY, CDR2 SMNVEV (reference sequence). Germline trimming cut 4 bases from V and 9 bases from J; bases unmatched to any gene: 1. This CDR3 is built from 12 residues.

The chain links TRBV9 to TRBJ1-3; tentatively, D is TRBD1 (6 bases). V shed 3 bases and J shed 3 bases, with 10 bases lying between them. Germline V CDR1 and CDR2: SGDLS, YYNGEE. The CDR3 is made up of 14 amino acids. CDR3 coding DNA: TGTGCCAGCAGCGAAACAGGGCTTGGAAACACCATATATTTT. Its translation is CASSETGLGNTIYF.

CDR3 coding DNA: TGTGCCACCCTAACAGGACAGAGTGTCACAGATACGCAGTATTTT. This encodes CATLTGQSVTDTQYF. The V call is TRBV6-1, the J call TRBJ2-3, with D perhaps matching TRBD1 (6 bases). V gave up 10 bases and J gave up 2 bases, with 19 bases separating them. This CDR3 is built from 15 residues. Germline CDR1 and CDR2: MNHNS and SASEGT.

The CDR3 loop reads CASRPSTGASPLHF. The CDR3 DNA is TGTGCCAGCAGACCCTCGACAGGGGCATCACCCCTCCACTTT. The chain employs TRBV2 and TRBJ1-6; 8 bases map to TRBD1. This CDR3 spans 14 amino acids. Trimming at V came to 6 bases and at J to 10 bases, leaving 8 bases not matched to a gene. Germline V CDR1 and CDR2: SNHLY, FYNNEI. Combining the CDR3 with reference TRBV2 and TRBJ1-6 gives the whole variable domain EPEVTQTPSHQVTQMGQEVILRCVPISNHLYFYWYRQILGQKVEFLVSFYNNEISEKSEIFDDQFSVERPDGSNFTLKIRSTKLEDSAMYFCASRPSTGASPLHFGNGTRLTVT.

The chain has TRBV18 and TRBJ2-3; D not certain. Trimming pared 1 base from V and 1 base from J, leaving 9 bases between. The CDR3 contains 15 residues. Germline loops: CDR1 KGHSH, CDR2 LQKENI. In DNA form, the CDR3 reads TGTGCCAGCTCACCACAAGCGCACGGCACAGATACGCAGTATTTT. As protein: CASSPQAHGTDTQYF.

V is TRBV6-6 and J is TRBJ2-7; 10 nucleotides align to TRBD1. Germline lookup yields CDR1 MNHNY and CDR2 SVGAGI (reference sequence). The CDR3 is 15 amino acids. V lost 2 bases, J lost 7 bases, and 8 bases stayed unmatched. CDR3 in DNA: TGTGCCAGCAGTTACCGCGGGACAGGGGTTCGGGAGCAGTACTTC. Encoded protein: CASSYRGTGVREQYF.

The rearrangement uses TRBV11-3 and TRBJ2-7; TRBD1 might be the D (5 bases). CDR3 length: 13 amino acids. The ends were cut back, 5 bases at V and 4 bases at J, with 12 bases in the middle. CDR1 and CDR2 from the germline V gene are SGHNT and YENEEA. CDR3 amino acids: CASSKTTDYEQYF. The CDR3, as DNA: TGTGCCAGCAGCAAAACGACAGATTACGAGCAGTACTTC.

The V gene is TRBV2, the J gene TRBJ2-6; D may be TRBD1 (7 bases). CDR1 is SNHLY, CDR2 FYNNEI, per germline. This CDR3 spans 15 amino acids. The V gene lost 6 bases and the J gene lost 2 bases, with 11 bases spanning the gap. This chain's CDR3 is CASREGAPGANVLTF. The DNA of the CDR3 is TGTGCCAGCAGGGAGGGGGCGCCTGGGGCCAACGTCCTGACTTTC.

This chain joins TRBV7-8 and TRBJ1-1; D may be TRBD1 (5 bases). Deletions cut 3 bases from V and 4 bases from J, with 6 bases between. Germline V gene data show CDR1 as SGHVS and CDR2 as FQNEAQ. The CDR3 is 12 residues long. CDR3 nucleotides: TGTGCCAGCAGCTTGACAGTCACTGAAGCTTTCTTT. Its translation: CASSLTVTEAFF. Filled out from reference TRBV7-8 and TRBJ1-1, the complete variable domain reads GAGVSQSPRYKVAKRGQDVALRCDPISGHVSLFWYQQALGQGPEFLTYFQNEAQLDKSGLPSDRFFAERPEGSVSTLKIQRTQQEDSAVYLCASSLTVTEAFFGQGTRLTVV.

In this sample, this clone turned up a few times. The chain carries TRBV6-1 and TRBJ1-5; 8 bases line up with TRBD1. The V segment lost 6 bases and the J segment 4 bases; nucleotides outside the gene matches: 8. Germline V gene lookup returns CDR1 MNHNS and CDR2 SASEGT. This CDR3 spans 15 amino acids. CDR3 nucleotide sequence: TGTGCCAGCAGCCTCCGGACAGGGACTAATCAGCCCCAGCATTTT. Protein product: CASSLRTGTNQPQHF.

CDR3 loop: CAWSVSTGAYGYTF. The DNA for the CDR3 is TGTGCCTGGAGTGTGTCGACAGGCGCCTATGGCTACACCTTC. J is TRBJ1-2 and V is TRBV30; perhaps TRBD1 as D (6 bases). The CDR3 runs to 14 residues. Germline V CDR1 and CDR2: GTSNPN, SVGIG (reference sequence). V lost 0 bases and J 4 bases, leaving 12 bases between the germline ends. Looking up the rest from reference TRBV30 and TRBJ1-2 gives the full variable domain: SQTIHQWPATLVQPVGSPLSLECTVEGTSNPNLYWYRQAAGRGLQLLFYSVGIGQISSEVPQNLSASRPQDRQFILSSKKLLLSDSGFYLCAWSVSTGAYGYTFGSGTRLTVV.

The rearrangement joins TRBV5-4 to TRBJ1-5, with D perhaps TRBD1 (5 bases). Deletions cut 0 bases from V and 3 bases from J, with 16 bases between. This CDR3 has 17 amino acids. Germline V gene sequence: CDR1 SGHNT, CDR2 YYREEE (reference sequence). The CDR3 DNA reads TGTGCCAGCAGCTTGGGCTACATCCTGACAGACAATCAGCCCCAGCATTTT. Encoded protein: CASSLGYILTDNQPQHF.

A single count supports this clone. The CDR3 nucleotides read TGCAGCGTTGAGGCAGGGGGCATGGATTATGGCTACACCTTC. It is translated as CSVEAGGMDYGYTF. This rearrangement joins TRBV29-1 to TRBJ1-2; 8 nucleotides align to TRBD1. The trim removed 3 bases at V and 5 bases at J, leaving 8 bases unmatched. CDR1 is SQVTM and CDR2 is ANQGSEA in the germline V gene. CDR3 length: 14 amino acids.

The chain has TRBV6-5 and TRBJ2-7; TRBD1 matches 9 bases. Per the germline V gene, CDR1 is MNHEY and CDR2 is SVGAGI. This CDR3 is 13 amino acids long. V shed 2 bases and J 7 bases; nucleotides not matched to a gene: 3. The CDR3: CASSYAGTGEQYF. Written as DNA, the CDR3 is TGTGCCAGCAGTTACGCCGGGACAGGGGAGCAGTACTTC.

The J gene is TRBJ2-5, the V gene TRBV6-6; D perhaps matches TRBD1 (5 bases). The CDR3 totals 15 residues. The V gene's germline CDR1 is MNHNY and CDR2 SVGAGI (reference sequence). V was cut by 2 bases and J by 3 bases, with 13 bases left in between. The CDR3 region is CASSYRGGREETQYF. Written as DNA, the CDR3 is TGTGCCAGCAGTTACAGGGGTGGCCGAGAAGAGACCCAGTACTTC.

V and J are TRBV7-2 and TRBJ1-2; D is unclear. Germline V gene sequence: CDR1 SGHTA, CDR2 FQGNSA. This CDR3 spans 15 amino acids. V was shortened by 5 bases and J by 4 bases, with 17 bases between the two germline ends. CDR3 sequence reads: CASSPARGSSYGYTF. Written as DNA, the CDR3 is TGTGCCAGCAGCCCGGCCCGGGGTTCAAGCTATGGCTACACCTTC. Variable domain in full (rest from reference TRBV7-2 and TRBJ1-2): GAGVSQSPSNKVTEKGKDVELRCDPISGHTALYWYRQSLGQGLEFLIYFQGNSAPDKSGLPSDRFSAERTGGSVSTLTIQRTQQEDSAVYLCASSPARGSSYGYTFGSGTRLTVV.

The chain carries TRBV5-6 and TRBJ1-5, with 8 bases matching TRBD1. The CDR3 loop spans 15 amino acids. Germline V gene lookup returns CDR1 SGHDT and CDR2 YYEEEE. CDR3 nucleotides: TGTGCAGAAGGGAAGGAGACAGGGGTCCGTCAGCCCCAGCATTTT. As protein: CAEGKETGVRQPQHF.

This clone was seen a few times. The gene calls are TRBV4-1 and TRBJ2-7; TRBD1 agrees at 8 bases. V trimming: 4 bases; J trimming: 4 bases; junction bases outside the gene matches: 15. CDR1 and CDR2 (germline): MGHRA, YSYEKL. The CDR3 has 17 residues. This CDR3 reads CASSLRTGPNSGYEQYF. The CDR3 DNA is TGCGCCAGCAGCCTAAGGACAGGGCCAAATTCCGGGTACGAGCAGTACTTC.

This chain uses TRBV10-3 with TRBJ1-2, with TRBD1 matching over 7 bases. V shed 0 bases and J 5 bases; nucleotides not matched to a gene: 3. CDR1 is ENHRY and CDR2 is SYGVKD in the germline V gene. The CDR3 sequence is 14 residues long. The CDR3 nucleotides are TGTGCCATCAGTGAGTCGACAGGGTGGTATGGCTACACCTTC. Encoded protein: CAISESTGWYGYTF.

This sequence joins TRBV5-5 and TRBJ2-7; a possible D gene is TRBD2 (5 bases). Germline loops: CDR1 SGHKS, CDR2 YYEKEE (reference sequence). The CDR3 runs to 14 residues. With 4 bases removed from V and 3 bases from J, the gap between germline ends came to 14 bases. This CDR3 is CASSQEAGIYEQYF. The CDR3 DNA is TGTGCCAGCAGCCAGGAGGCCGGAATCTACGAGCAGTACTTC.

The rearrangement uses TRBV30 and TRBJ2-3; 7 bases agree with TRBD2. J was trimmed by 5 bases and V by 0 bases; bases with no gene match: 8. Per the germline V gene, CDR1 is GTSNPN and CDR2 is SVGIG (reference sequence). The CDR3 loop spans 15 amino acids. Written as DNA, the CDR3 is TGTGCCTGGAGTGTTCGCGGGAGTGGAGGAGATACGCAGTATTTT. Its protein product is CAWSVRGSGGDTQYF.

The chain's CDR3 is CASSPFRDSPSGANVLTF. CDR3 in DNA: TGTGCCAGCAGTCCATTCCGGGACAGCCCCTCTGGGGCCAACGTCCTGACTTTC. The rearrangement uses TRBV27 and TRBJ2-6, with 7 bases identical to TRBD1. CDR3 length: 18 amino acids. The V segment lost 5 bases and the J segment 0 bases; nucleotides outside the gene matches: 10. CDR1 is MNHEY and CDR2 is SMNVEV in the germline V gene (reference sequence).

V is TRBV5-4 and J is TRBJ2-3, with 9 bases matching TRBD1. Germline trimming cut 6 bases from V and 3 bases from J; bases unmatched to any gene: 5. Germline lookup yields CDR1 SGHNT and CDR2 YYREEE (reference sequence). This CDR3 is 14 amino acids long. CDR3 in DNA: TGTGCCAGCATACGGGACAGGGCTACAGATACGCAGTATTTT. Translated, it gives CASIRDRATDTQYF. Filled out from reference TRBV5-4 and TRBJ2-3, the complete variable domain reads ETGVTQSPTHLIKTRGQQVTLRCSSQSGHNTVSWYQQALGQGPQFIFQYYREEENGRGNFPPRFSGLQFPNYSSELNVNALELDDSALYLCASIRDRATDTQYFGPGTRLTVL.

The V and J genes are TRBV9 and TRBJ2-3, with 10 nucleotides matching TRBD1. From germline, CDR1 is SGDLS and CDR2 YYNGEE. V lost 2 bases and J lost 3; bases outside the gene matches: 9. The CDR3 is made up of 17 amino acids. The CDR3 DNA reads TGTGCCAGCAGCGTCGATCCGGGACAGGGGTTAACAGATACGCAGTATTTT. Translating it yields CASSVDPGQGLTDTQYF.